This passage covers 16 T cell receptor beta chains from one sample sequenced in a study of T cell clones after liver transplantation. Only in-frame clones appear in the TCRdb table, and some are missing; sequencing was by immunoSEQ multiplex PCR. The sample has tens of thousands of clones; 70% to 80% are singletons. Sequenced material: CD4+ T cells from blood, taken at the approximately 15-month timepoint. These TCRs come from a human patient who received a liver transplant. Some T cells may be supplied by the graft donor.

The V call is TRBV2, the J call TRBJ2-5; the D gene is possibly TRBD2 (5 bases). CDR1 and CDR2 (germline): SNHLY, FYNNEI. With 6 bases removed from V and 5 bases from J, the gap between germline ends came to 16 bases. This CDR3 is 14 amino acids long. CDR3 amino acids: CASRFEGNAETQYF. The CDR3 DNA follows: TGTGCCAGCAGGTTTGAGGGAAATGCGGAGACCCAGTACTTC.

The chain recombines TRBV21-1 with TRBJ2-4. TRBV21-1 constitutes a pseudogene. This CDR3 contains 16 residues. CDR3 nucleotides: TGTGCCAGCAGCATCCGGACCCTTTTAGCCAAAAACATTCAGTACTTC. This codes for CASSIRTLLAKNIQYF.

This chain uses TRBV19 with TRBJ1-2; unclear D gene. Looked up from germline, CDR1 is LNHDA and CDR2 is SQIVND (reference sequence). The V and J ends lost 2 bases and 6 bases respectively, with 10 bases between them. This CDR3 has 13 amino acids. CDR3 sequence reads: CASSISVQNGYTF. CDR3 nucleotides: TGTGCCAGTAGTATATCGGTTCAGAATGGCTACACCTTC.

The chain carries TRBV15 and TRBJ1-5, with 9 bases matching TRBD1. The CDR3 runs to 15 residues. The germline gives CDR1 LNHNV, CDR2 YYDKDF (reference sequence). The trim removed 5 bases at V and 7 bases at J, leaving 9 bases unmatched. The CDR3 is CATSRDRGYRQPQHF. The CDR3 nucleotides read TGTGCCACCAGCCGCGACAGGGGGTATCGGCAGCCCCAGCATTTT.

The count of this clone is one. The genes are TRBV5-1 and TRBJ2-3, with TRBD1 matching 8 bases. Germline V gene lookup returns CDR1 SGHRS and CDR2 YFSETQ. The CDR3 runs to 15 residues. With 3 bases clipped from V and 0 bases from J, the junction kept 3 bases outside the gene matches. The CDR3 reads CASSWTGLSTDTQYF. The CDR3 DNA is TGCGCCAGCAGCTGGACAGGGCTAAGCACAGATACGCAGTATTTT.

As regards this clone: At one boundary the junction diverges from the germline segment, which might be a read error. The chain couples TRBV10-3 to TRBJ2-7; tentative D call: TRBD1 (5 bases). Germline loops: CDR1 ENHRY, CDR2 SYGVKD. This CDR3 spans 15 amino acids. The CDR3 DNA sequence: TGTGCCAGCAGTAGCCACCCGGCGCAGGGTTACGAGCAGTACTTC. Protein product: CASSSHPAQGYEQYF.

This chain uses TRBV7-8 with TRBJ1-2; the match to TRBD1 covers 11 bases. J gave up 8 bases and V 3 bases, and 11 bases lay outside the gene matches. Germline CDR1 is SGHVS and CDR2 is FQNEAQ. This CDR3 has 16 residues. This CDR3 is CASSFPGTGGLGGYTF. CDR3 DNA sequence: TGTGCCAGCAGCTTCCCCGGGACAGGGGGTCTGGGAGGCTACACCTTC.

V gene TRBV6-1 combines with J gene TRBJ2-1; the D gene is possibly TRBD2 (7 bases). Germline V lookup: CDR1 MNHNS, CDR2 SASEGT. V gave up 3 bases and J gave up 7 bases, with 13 bases separating them. The CDR3 has 14 residues. The CDR3 nucleotides read TGTGCCAGCAGTGACGGGGGGCCTGAAAATGAGCAGTTCTTC. Residues: CASSDGGPENEQFF.

CDR3 in amino acids: CASIRQEGNSPLHF. As DNA, the CDR3 is TGTGCCAGCATACGTCAGGAGGGGAATTCACCCCTCCACTTT. This rearrangement joins TRBV6-1 to TRBJ1-6, with D possibly matching TRBD1 (5 bases). Germline-derived CDR1 and CDR2 are MNHNS and SASEGT. CDR3 length: 14 residues. Trimming took off 7 bases at V and 7 bases at J, with 14 bases between the two ends.

The gene calls are TRBV7-2 and TRBJ2-7; D not certain. The CDR3 length is 15 residues. Trimming stripped 1 base from V and 6 bases from J, with 16 bases between. From germline, CDR1 is SGHTA and CDR2 FQGNSA. The CDR3 region has the DNA TGTGCCAGCAGCTTAGTTGTCACGGACCCCGGCGAGCAGTACTTC. It specifies CASSLVVTDPGEQYF.

This chain links TRBV18 with TRBJ1-4; TRBD1 might be the D (6 bases). The germline CDR1 and CDR2 sequences are KGHSH and LQKENI. The CDR3 length is 15 residues. Trimming pared 4 bases from V and 7 bases from J, leaving 16 bases between. The CDR3 DNA reads as TGTGCCAGCTCACTGCCAGGGGCGGTTGGTGAAAAACTGTTTTTT. It translates to CASSLPGAVGEKLFF.

The sample holds a few counts of this clone. The chain joins TRBV5-1 to TRBJ2-5; 9 bases line up with TRBD2. CDR1 and CDR2 (germline): SGHRS, YFSETQ. V lost 5 bases to trimming and J lost 2 bases; unmatched junction nucleotides: 7. The CDR3 contains 15 residues. Written as DNA, the CDR3 is TGCGCCAGCAGTTTGACTAGCGGAAGACAAGAGACCCAGTACTTC. Translating it yields CASSLTSGRQETQYF.

The rearrangement joins TRBV29-1 to TRBJ2-2; 7 positions match TRBD1. The CDR3 is 14 residues long. V shed 5 bases and J 6 bases; nucleotides not matched to a gene: 9. Germline lookup yields CDR1 SQVTM and CDR2 ANQGSEA. CDR3: CSVRAGGNSGELFF. The CDR3 nucleotides read TGCAGCGTTCGGGCAGGGGGTAACTCCGGGGAGCTGTTTTTT.

The rearrangement links TRBV5-6 to TRBJ2-7; 11 bases are shared with TRBD2. The CDR3 length is 15 residues. Losses at the gene ends were 4 bases for V and 4 bases for J; bases not matched to a gene: 7. CDR1 is SGHDT and CDR2 is YYEEEE in the germline V gene. The CDR3 bases are TGTGCCAGCAGCGGGGGGACTAGCGGAATTTACGAGCAGTACTTC. Its protein product is CASSGGTSGIYEQYF.

This clone has a handful of counts. The chain combines TRBV6-4 with TRBJ2-2, with D perhaps matching TRBD2 (6 bases). CDR1 is MRHNA and CDR2 is SNTAGT in the germline V gene. There are 14 residues in the CDR3. Trimming removed 4 bases at V and 4 bases at J, with 10 bases between. The CDR3 coding sequence is TGTGCCAGCAGTGTGGGACTCAGCACCGGGGAGCTGTTTTTT. This codes for CASSVGLSTGELFF.

This clone was seen just once. The CDR3 DNA is TGTGCCAGCAGCTTCCCGGGGCGGCAAGAGACCCAGTACTTC. This encodes CASSFPGRQETQYF. The gene calls are TRBV5-4 and TRBJ2-5; D may be TRBD1 or TRBD2 (5 bases each). The CDR3 is made up of 14 amino acids. The ends were cut back, 2 bases at V and 2 bases at J, with 10 bases in the middle. Germline loops: CDR1 SGHNT, CDR2 YYREEE (reference sequence).